This T cell receptor beta chain was found in a study of Graves' ophthalmopathy and Graves' hyperthyroidism. General study points: Ophthalmopathy progression was predicted by the model at roughly 69% sensitivity and about 72% specificity.

Beta-chain TCR CDR3 regions were amplified from RNA transcripts. A first-round RT-PCR used HTBI primers, followed by a second-round multiplex PCR. TCRdb used MiXCR to reprocess the multiplex PCR reads, holding one entry per CDR3 protein. The sample yields hundreds of thousands of distinct CDR3 sequences, over 40% seen once. This clonotype turned up a few times. Its antigen is currently unknown. Clinical symptoms and serum thyroxine were used for diagnosis; TRAb, thyroid ultrasound and orbital computed tomography were also relied on. Germline V CDR1 and CDR2: LGHNT, FRNRAP. V gave up 0 bases and J gave up 0 bases, with 3 bases separating them. The CDR3 is made up of 13 amino acids.

The sequencing sample was made of peripheral blood. This clonotype was obtained from an adult man with Graves' ophthalmopathy. The chain is built from TRBV12-5 and TRBJ2-7; D is unclear. The chain's CDR3 is CASGLVDSYEQYF. In nucleotides, the CDR3 is TGTGCTAGTGGTTTGGTCGACTCCTACGAGCAGTACTTC.